This T cell receptor (beta chain) is from a study of shared T cell receptors in the human thymus. Profiling relied on immunoSEQ multiplex PCR, and the TCRdb table lists in-frame clones only, not all of them. The sample consists of hundreds of thousands of clones, around 82% of them appearing once. This CDR3 comprises 16 residues. Germline V gives CDR1 MDHEN, CDR2 SYDVKM. The V segment lost 1 base and the J segment 6 bases; nucleotides outside the gene matches: 10. A further study also used this sample, focusing on human thymus T cells.

This clonotype originated in a boy under two years old with a congenital heart defect. The rearrangement uses TRBV28 and TRBJ1-2; 8 positions match TRBD1. Specimen: thymocytes. CDR3 sequence (DNA): TGTGCCAGCAGTTTATTTCAGGGGGCGATTGGGAATGGCTACACCTTC. Translation: CASSLFQGAIGNGYTF.